This T cell receptor beta chain was retrieved from a study of blood T cell repertoires in COVID-19. Sequencing was performed with immunoSEQ multiplex PCR; in TCRdb, only in-frame clones are kept and a portion is missing. The sample consists of tens of thousands of clones, about 82% of them appearing once. In germline, CDR1 is WNHNN, CDR2 SYGVQD (reference sequence). Between the trimmed V and J ends, which lost 7 bases and 1 base, there was a span of 10 bases. There are 13 residues in the CDR3. The chain uses TRBV10-1 and TRBJ1-1, with D maybe TRBD1 (6 bases). This clonotype originated in a woman in her thirties or forties with acute COVID-19. The sequencing sample was made of PBMCs or T cells enriched from blood (not recorded which). CDR3 residues: CASTLGQNTEAFF. DNA of the CDR3: TGCGCCAGCACCTTGGGACAGAACACTGAAGCTTTCTTT.